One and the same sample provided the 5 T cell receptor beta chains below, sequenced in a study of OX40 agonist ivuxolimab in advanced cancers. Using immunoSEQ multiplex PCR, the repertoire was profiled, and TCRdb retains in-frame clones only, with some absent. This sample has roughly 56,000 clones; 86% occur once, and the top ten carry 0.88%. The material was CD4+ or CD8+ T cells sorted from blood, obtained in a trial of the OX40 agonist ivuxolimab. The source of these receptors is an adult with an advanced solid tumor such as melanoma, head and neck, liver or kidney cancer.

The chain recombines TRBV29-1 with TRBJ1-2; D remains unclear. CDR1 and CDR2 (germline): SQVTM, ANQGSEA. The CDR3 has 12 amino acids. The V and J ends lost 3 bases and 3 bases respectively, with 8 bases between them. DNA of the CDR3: TGCAGCGTTGATTATACAGACTATGGCTACACCTTC. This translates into CSVDYTDYGYTF.

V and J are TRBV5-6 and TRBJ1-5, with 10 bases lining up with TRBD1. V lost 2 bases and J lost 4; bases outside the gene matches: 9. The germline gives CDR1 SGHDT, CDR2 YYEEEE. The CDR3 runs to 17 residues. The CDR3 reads CASSFGGQGIGNQPQHF. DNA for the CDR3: TGTGCCAGCAGCTTCGGGGGACAGGGGATAGGAAATCAGCCCCAGCATTTT.

The CDR3 sequence: CASSLVAGLAPIGQFF. In nucleotides, the CDR3 is TGTGCCAGCAGCTTAGTGGCGGGACTAGCACCAATTGGGCAGTTCTTC. The chain combines TRBV7-9 with TRBJ2-1; 9 bases agree with TRBD2. Germline V gene data show CDR1 as SEHNR and CDR2 as FQNEAQ (reference sequence). The junction had 13 bases not matched to a gene; V was cut back by 1 base and J by 12 bases. The CDR3 runs 16 residues.

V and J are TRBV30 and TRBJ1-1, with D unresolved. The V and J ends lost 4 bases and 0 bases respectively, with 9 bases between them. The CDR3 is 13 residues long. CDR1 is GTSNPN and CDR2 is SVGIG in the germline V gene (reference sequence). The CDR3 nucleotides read TGTGCCTGGATGGACCAAATGAACACTGAAGCTTTCTTT. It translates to CAWMDQMNTEAFF.

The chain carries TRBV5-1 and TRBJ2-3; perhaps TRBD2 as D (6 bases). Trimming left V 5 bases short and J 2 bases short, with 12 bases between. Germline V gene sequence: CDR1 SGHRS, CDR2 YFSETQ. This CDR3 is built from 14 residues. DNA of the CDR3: TGCGCCAGCAGTAACGGGGGACTCACAGATACGCAGTATTTT. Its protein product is CASSNGGLTDTQYF.